This T cell receptor (beta chain) derives from a study of shared clonotypes between healthy human individuals. With V trimmed by 3 bases and J by 4 bases, 3 bases remained unmatched. This CDR3 comprises 15 residues. The germline V gene has CDR1 SGHRS and CDR2 YFSETQ. Clones were read by immunoSEQ multiplex PCR, and TCRdb kept only the in-frame ones, dropping some. The data show some 2,500,000 clones, roughly 93% seen once. The rearrangement joins TRBV5-1 to TRBJ2-1, with 11 bases identical to TRBD2. The sequencing sample was made of naive CD4+ T cells from PBMCs. Subset indicated: CD45RA+ positively selected. The sequence came from a man aged 18 to 30 in good health. Some clones in this sample may be carry-over from other donors' samples. CDR3 sequence reads: CASSWRLAGYNEQFF. The CDR3, as DNA: TGCGCCAGCAGCTGGAGACTAGCGGGGTACAATGAGCAGTTCTTC.